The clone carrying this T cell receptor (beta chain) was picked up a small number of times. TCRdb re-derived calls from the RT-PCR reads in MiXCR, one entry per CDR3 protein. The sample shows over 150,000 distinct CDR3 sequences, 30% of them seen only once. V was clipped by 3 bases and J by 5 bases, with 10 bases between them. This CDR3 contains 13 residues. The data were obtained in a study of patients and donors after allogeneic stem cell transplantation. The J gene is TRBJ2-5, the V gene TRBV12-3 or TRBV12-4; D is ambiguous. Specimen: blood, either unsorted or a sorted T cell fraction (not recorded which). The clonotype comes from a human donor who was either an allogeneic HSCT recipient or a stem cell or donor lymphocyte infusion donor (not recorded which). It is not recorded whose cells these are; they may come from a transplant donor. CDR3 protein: CASSFMVEETQYF. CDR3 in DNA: TGTGCCAGCAGTTTCATGGTAGAGGAGACCCAGTACTTC.